The 26 T cell receptor beta chains listed next were all sequenced from one sample in a study of tumour-infiltrating T cells in Burkitt lymphoma. The assay was immunoSEQ multiplex PCR, and TCRdb's table has in-frame clones only and misses some. This sample has over a thousand clones, with roughly 11% found just once. The sequencing sample was made of tumor tissue. The receptors stem from a human donor with Burkitt lymphoma.

This clone was detected a few times. The chain recombines TRBV14 with TRBJ2-7, with no clear D. Germline assignment: CDR1 SGHDN and CDR2 FVKESK. V was cut by 4 bases and J by 7 bases, with 14 bases left in between. This CDR3 comprises 13 residues. DNA of the CDR3: TGTGCCAGCAGCCCCCAGACAACTTGGGAGCAGTACTTC. Protein product: CASSPQTTWEQYF.

This chain links TRBV20-1 with TRBJ2-3; D tentatively reads TRBD1 or TRBD2 (6 bases each). V gave up 4 bases and J gave up 6 bases, with 8 bases separating them. This CDR3 comprises 11 residues. Germline-derived CDR1 and CDR2 are DFQATT and SNEGSKA (reference sequence). CDR3 in amino acids: CSATGADTQYF. For the CDR3, the DNA is TGCAGTGCTACGGGGGCGGATACGCAGTATTTT.

This chain uses TRBV6-5 with TRBJ1-2, with D tentatively TRBD1 (6 bases). This CDR3 spans 13 amino acids. V was trimmed by 2 bases and J by 6 bases, leaving 10 bases between them. Per germline, CDR1 MNHEY and CDR2 SVGAGI. CDR3 in DNA: TGTGCCAGCAGTTACGGGCAGGGGCATGGCTACACCTTC. Its protein is CASSYGQGHGYTF.

In regard to this clone: At one of its ends the junction is not consistent with the germline gene, which may arise from a read error. J is TRBJ1-4 and V is TRBV19, with D possibly TRBD1 on 6 matching bases. The CDR3 consists of 14 residues. Germline V gives CDR1 LNHDA, CDR2 SQIVND (reference sequence). In nucleotides, the CDR3 is TGTGCCAGTAGTATACAGGGGACTAAGGAAAAACTGTTTTTT. Its translation is CASSIQGTKEKLFF.

V usage is TRBV11-2 and J usage is TRBJ2-1; D perhaps matches TRBD2 (6 bases). Trimming stripped 7 bases from V and 7 bases from J, with 17 bases between. Per germline, CDR1 SGHAT and CDR2 FQNNGV. This CDR3 region has 14 residues. CDR3 residues: CASNRLPEGNEQFF. The DNA of the CDR3 is TGTGCCAGCAACCGCCTGCCGGAGGGGAATGAGCAGTTCTTC.

The chain is built from TRBV4-1 and TRBJ2-7; the match to TRBD2 covers 11 bases. This CDR3 comprises 16 residues. With V trimmed by 3 bases and J by 2 bases, 6 bases remained unmatched. The germline gives CDR1 MGHRA, CDR2 YSYEKL. The CDR3 protein is CASSQGLAEYPYEQYF. As DNA, the CDR3 is TGCGCCAGCAGCCAGGGACTAGCGGAATACCCCTACGAGCAGTACTTC.

This clone occurred a few times. The chain joins TRBV6-1 to TRBJ2-5; either TRBD1 or TRBD2 may supply D (6 bases each). V was trimmed by 8 bases and J by 2 bases, leaving 18 bases between them. Germline lookup yields CDR1 MNHNS and CDR2 SASEGT. The CDR3 extends over 15 amino acids. This CDR3 is CASGAGNRVQETQYF. The CDR3, as DNA: TGTGCCAGCGGGGCGGGAAACAGGGTTCAAGAGACCCAGTACTTC.

This chain joins TRBV29-1 and TRBJ1-1; D unclear. CDR3 size: 13 residues. Germline V gene lookup returns CDR1 SQVTM and CDR2 ANQGSEA. V was trimmed by 6 bases and J by 6 bases, leaving 17 bases between them. The CDR3 loop is CSVVPEFSPEAFF. Here the CDR3 DNA reads TGCAGCGTGGTACCCGAGTTCTCCCCTGAAGCTTTCTTT.

The rearrangement uses TRBV9 and TRBJ2-7; D not certain. The ends were cut back, 0 bases at V and 4 bases at J, with 8 bases in the middle. The CDR3 has 13 amino acids. From germline, CDR1 is SGDLS and CDR2 YYNGEE. The CDR3 nucleotides read TGTGCCAGCAGCGTAGCCAGCAGTTACGAGCAGTACTTC. Translating it yields CASSVASSYEQYF. Using reference TRBV9 and TRBJ2-7 for the parts outside the CDR3, the full variable domain is DSGVTQTPKHLITATGQRVTLRCSPRSGDLSVYWYQQSLDQGLQFLIQYYNGEERAKGNILERFSAQQFPDLHSELNLSSLELGDSALYFCASSVASSYEQYFGPGTRLTVT.

There are a few counts of this clone. The chain combines TRBV15 with TRBJ1-5, with TRBD1 matching over 7 bases. The V and J ends lost 1 base and 6 bases, in that order; junction bases with no gene match: 3. Germline V gene sequence: CDR1 LNHNV, CDR2 YYDKDF (reference sequence). The CDR3 has 14 amino acids. The CDR3 is CATSRAGGGQPQHF. In nucleotides, the CDR3 is TGTGCCACCAGCAGAGCAGGGGGGGGTCAGCCCCAGCATTTT. Complete variable domain (other parts from reference TRBV15 and TRBJ1-5): DAMVIQNPRYQVTQFGKPVTLSCSQTLNHNVMYWYQQKSSQAPKLLFHYYDKDFNNEADTPDNFQSRRPNTSFCFLDIRSPGLGDTAMYLCATSRAGGGQPQHFGDGTRLSIL.

This sequence joins TRBV7-9 and TRBJ2-5; 11 nucleotides agree with TRBD2. The germline CDR1 and CDR2 sequences are SEHNR and FQNEAQ (reference sequence). The CDR3 loop spans 15 amino acids. V shed 4 bases and J 2 bases; nucleotides not matched to a gene: 3. CDR3: CASSYSSGRQETQYF. The CDR3 DNA follows: TGTGCCAGCAGCTACTCTAGCGGGAGGCAAGAGACCCAGTACTTC.

This clone was seen more than once but under ten times. The chain couples TRBV6-6 to TRBJ2-5, with a weak D call TRBD1 (5 bases). V gave up 7 bases and J gave up 3 bases, with 12 bases separating them. Looked up from germline, CDR1 is MNHNY and CDR2 is SVGAGI (reference sequence). The CDR3 has 13 residues. This chain's CDR3 is CASTLQGEETQYF. The CDR3 DNA is TGTGCCAGCACCCTCCAGGGTGAAGAGACCCAGTACTTC.

This clone is classed as large. The J gene is TRBJ2-1, the V gene TRBV29-1; tentatively, D is TRBD1 (6 bases). This CDR3 is 12 amino acids long. The V and J ends lost 3 bases and 8 bases respectively, with 11 bases between them. From germline, CDR1 is SQVTM and CDR2 ANQGSEA. The CDR3 here is CSVDLKGDEQFF. The CDR3 DNA reads as TGCAGCGTTGATCTGAAGGGGGATGAGCAGTTCTTC.

This clone has only a few counts. This chain links TRBV11-2 with TRBJ2-1; no reliable D call. V was cut by 6 bases and J by 1 base, with 13 bases left in between. Germline V lookup: CDR1 SGHAT, CDR2 FQNNGV. The CDR3 consists of 15 residues. CDR3: CASSIGKLSYNEQFF. In nucleotides, the CDR3 is TGTGCCAGCAGTATAGGGAAGCTTTCCTACAATGAGCAGTTCTTC.

The rearrangement links TRBV11-3 to TRBJ2-1; 15 nucleotides agree with TRBD2. The junction had 14 bases not matched to a gene; V was cut back by 2 bases and J by 6 bases. Germline V gene sequence: CDR1 SGHNT, CDR2 YENEEA. The CDR3 runs to 20 residues. The CDR3 region has the DNA TGTGCCAGCAGCTTAAGGACAGCACCCGGGACTAGCGGGAGGCTCAATGAGCAGTTCTTC. It translates to CASSLRTAPGTSGRLNEQFF.

This clone was counted a few times. V and J are TRBV2 and TRBJ1-2; D is uncertain. Germline CDR1 SNHLY, CDR2 FYNNEI. The CDR3 covers 12 residues. Trimming shortened V by 6 bases and J by 8 bases, and 13 bases separated the two germline ends. The CDR3 coding sequence is TGTGCCAGCAGGGACCCCGCAGTGGGCTACACCTTC. Protein: CASRDPAVGYTF.

The chain employs TRBV30 and TRBJ2-7; D is undetermined. Trimming cost V 4 bases and J 3 bases, with 10 bases left between them. The CDR3 is 12 amino acids. CDR1 GTSNPN and CDR2 SVGIG come from the germline V gene (reference sequence). The CDR3 spells CAWMGLGYEQYF. In DNA, the CDR3 is TGTGCCTGGATGGGGTTGGGCTACGAGCAGTACTTC.

The CDR3 bases are TGTGCCAGCAGTTCCGACTCATACGAGCAGTACTTC. Translated, it gives CASSSDSYEQYF. The chain joins TRBV11-2 to TRBJ2-7; no definite D call. Trimming took off 6 bases at V and 4 bases at J, with 10 bases between the two ends. This CDR3 comprises 12 residues. CDR1 and CDR2 (germline): SGHAT, FQNNGV.

This clone turned up a few times. The chain uses TRBV15 and TRBJ1-2; D is perhaps TRBD1 (6 bases). The CDR3 is 13 amino acids. Per germline, CDR1 LNHNV and CDR2 YYDKDF (reference sequence). Trimming removed 1 base at V and 7 bases at J, with 10 bases between. The DNA for the CDR3 is TGTGCCACCAGCAGAGGGACACAGGGTGGCTACACCTTC. This translates into CATSRGTQGGYTF. Using reference TRBV15 and TRBJ1-2 for the parts outside the CDR3, the full variable domain is DAMVIQNPRYQVTQFGKPVTLSCSQTLNHNVMYWYQQKSSQAPKLLFHYYDKDFNNEADTPDNFQSRRPNTSFCFLDIRSPGLGDTAMYLCATSRGTQGGYTFGSGTRLTVV.

The chain uses TRBV30 and TRBJ2-6; D remains unclear. The ends were cut back, 8 bases at V and 1 base at J, with 12 bases in the middle. This CDR3 region has 14 residues. Germline loops: CDR1 GTSNPN, CDR2 SVGIG (reference sequence). Here the CDR3 reads CAGRRLSGANVLTF. As DNA, the CDR3 is TGTGCCGGTAGAAGGCTGTCTGGGGCCAACGTCCTGACTTTC.

This clone has just a few counts. The V gene is TRBV2, the J gene TRBJ1-1; D is unresolved. Looked up from germline, CDR1 is SNHLY and CDR2 is FYNNEI. V shed 10 bases and J shed 7 bases, with 13 bases lying between them. The CDR3 is made up of 11 amino acids. The CDR3 DNA reads TGTGCCATCTGGGTTACTTTTGAAGCTTTCTTT. Encoded protein: CAIWVTFEAFF.

The rearrangement joins TRBV27 to TRBJ2-3, with D tentatively TRBD2 (5 bases). Deletions cut 5 bases from V and 1 base from J, with 13 bases between. Per germline, CDR1 MNHEY and CDR2 SMNVEV (reference sequence). CDR3 length: 15 residues. CDR3 sequence: CASSPSGLRTDTQYF. The CDR3 nucleotides read TGTGCCAGCAGTCCCTCCGGACTTCGCACAGATACGCAGTATTTT.

There are a few counts of this clone. This chain uses TRBV5-1 with TRBJ2-7; tentative D call: TRBD1 (6 bases). The CDR3 contains 15 residues. V was trimmed by 0 bases and J by 2 bases, leaving 12 bases between them. In germline, CDR1 is SGHRS, CDR2 YFSETQ. The CDR3 DNA reads as TGCGCCAGCAGCTTGGTCTCAGGGGCGGCCTACGAGCAGTACTTC. It translates to CASSLVSGAAYEQYF.

The chain has TRBV30 and TRBJ2-3, with unresolved D. The V end was cut by 1 base, the J end by 0 bases, with 11 bases between. The CDR3 loop spans 15 amino acids. Germline V lookup: CDR1 GTSNPN, CDR2 SVGIG (reference sequence). For the CDR3, the DNA is TGTGCCTGGAGTGGTGGGGTTGCTAGCACAGATACGCAGTATTTT. Amino acids: CAWSGGVASTDTQYF.

V and J are TRBV27 and TRBJ2-5; D perhaps matches TRBD2 (6 bases). This CDR3 has 13 residues. Germline V CDR1 and CDR2: MNHEY, SMNVEV (reference sequence). V lost 7 bases to trimming and J lost 3 bases, with 12 bases between them. The CDR3 coding sequence is TGTGCCAGCATGGTGTCGGGGGAAGAGACCCAGTACTTC. Its protein is CASMVSGEETQYF.

In its sample, this clone ranks as large. The same CDR3 is also encoded by other DNA sequences in this sample. The chain uses TRBV4-2 and TRBJ1-1; TRBD1 aligns across 7 bases. The trim removed 3 bases at V and 0 bases at J, leaving 4 bases unmatched. This CDR3 contains 15 residues. Looked up from germline, CDR1 is LGHNA and CDR2 is YNFKEQ. CDR3 in amino acids: CASSHRQGLNTEAFF. CDR3 sequence (DNA): TGTGCCAGCAGCCACCGACAGGGTCTGAACACTGAAGCTTTCTTT.